These T cell receptor beta chains were read from a single sample in a study of shared clonotypes between healthy human individuals. This table comes from immunoSEQ multiplex PCR, and its TCRdb copy is limited to in-frame clones, with some not included. The sample carries about 300,000 clones, around 67% recorded once. Sequencing was done on a sample of memory CD4+ T cells sorted from blood. The receptors derive from a man aged 25-40 years in good health. CDR3s include the opening cysteine and the closing phenylalanine or tryptophan. D genes are given only for firm matches. Some rows have no size entry. The others give once, few or many, or a class for an expanded clone.

J | size | D | length | V | CDR3 | DNA
TRBJ2-3 | - | TRBD2 | 17 | TRBV27 | CASSLIGLATSTDTQYF | TGTGCCAGCAGCCTGATTGGACTAGCGACTAGCACAGATACGCAGTATTTT
TRBJ1-5 | - | TRBD1 | 13 | TRBV7-2 | CASSLDRDQPQHF | TGTGCCAGCAGCCTCGACAGGGACCAGCCCCAGCATTTT
TRBJ2-5 | few | - | 15 | TRBV30 | CACGDVGFRGETQYF | TGTGCCTGTGGGGATGTGGGTTTCAGGGGAGAGACCCAGTACTTC
TRBJ2-1 | - | - | 15 | TRBV11-3 | CASSFSRFVHNEQFF | TGTGCCAGCAGCTTTTCCCGCTTCGTTCACAATGAGCAGTTCTTC
TRBJ2-7 | - | - | 13 | TRBV10-1 | CASSERLASEQYF | TGCGCCAGCAGTGAGCGGCTAGCTTCTGAGCAGTACTTC
TRBJ2-7 | - | - | 16 | TRBV18 | CASSPTGTPTRSEQYF | TGTGCCAGCTCACCAACCGGGACTCCAACGCGGTCCGAGCAGTACTTC
TRBJ2-1 | - | TRBD2 | 19 | TRBV7-8 | CASSLARSPSGGKHNEQFF | TGTGCCAGCAGCTTAGCTCGCTCGCCTAGCGGGGGTAAGCACAATGAGCAGTTCTTC
TRBJ1-2 | - | - | 15 | TRBV7-9 | CASSLELEGHGGYTF | TGTGCCAGCAGCTTGGAGTTGGAGGGCCACGGGGGCTACACCTTC
TRBJ1-1 | - | TRBD1 | 14 | TRBV5-4 | CASSLTGLNTEAFF | TGTGCCAGCAGTTTGACAGGGCTGAACACTGAAGCTTTCTTT
TRBJ2-1 | - | - | 14 | TRBV18 | CASSRTPGEDEQFF | TGTGCCAGCTCACGAACTCCAGGGGAGGATGAGCAGTTCTTC
TRBJ2-1 | - | - | 14 | TRBV4-1 | CASSQISGYNEQFF | TGCGCCAGCAGCCAAATTTCGGGCTACAATGAGCAGTTCTTC
TRBJ2-6 | - | TRBD2 | 17 | TRBV4-3 | CASRSGSGEAGANVLTF | TGCGCCAGCAGGAGTGGTAGCGGGGAAGCGGGGGCCAACGTCCTGACTTTC
TRBJ2-5 | - | - | 16 | TRBV9 | CASSPRGSGLQETQYF | TGTGCCAGCAGCCCTCGAGGTAGCGGACTCCAAGAGACCCAGTACTTC
TRBJ2-7 | - | - | 14 | TRBV4-3 | CASSQSRTVYEQYF | TGCGCCAGCAGCCAATCCCGGACAGTCTACGAGCAGTACTTC
TRBJ2-7 | - | TRBD1 | 12 | TRBV7-3 | CASSETGGHQYF | TGTGCCAGCAGCGAGACAGGGGGCCATCAGTACTTC
TRBJ2-1 | - | - | 13 | TRBV7-2 | CASSLVSYNEQFF | TGTGCCAGCAGCTTAGTTTCCTACAATGAGCAGTTCTTC
TRBJ1-1 | - | - | 13 | TRBV2 | CASSGTANTEAFF | TGTGCCAGCAGTGGAACAGCGAACACTGAAGCTTTCTTT
TRBJ2-7 | - | TRBD2 | 14 | TRBV6-5 | CATRVTGAGVEQYF | TGTGCCACCCGCGTCACTGGAGCGGGGGTCGAGCAGTACTTC
TRBJ2-1 | - | - | 15 | TRBV7-8 | CASSLALGTNNEQFF | TGTGCCAGCAGCTTAGCGCTCGGGACCAACAATGAGCAGTTCTTC
TRBJ1-5 | few | TRBD1 | 16 | TRBV7-2 | CASSLDRGAINQPQHF | TGTGCCAGCAGCTTAGACAGGGGCGCTATCAATCAGCCCCAGCATTTT
TRBJ2-7 | - | TRBD2 | 12 | TRBV25-1 | CASSEGSGKQYF | TGTGCCAGCAGTGAAGGTAGCGGGAAGCAGTACTTC
TRBJ2-3 | - | - | 14 | TRBV6-1 | CASGQAGGTDTQYF | TGTGCCAGCGGACAAGCGGGCGGAACAGATACGCAGTATTTT
TRBJ2-2 | once | - | 14 | TRBV15 | CATSIGGRVGELFF | TGTGCCACCAGCATCGGAGGCCGGGTGGGGGAGCTGTTTTTT
TRBJ2-3 | few | TRBD1 | 15 | TRBV6-5 | CASSYQDRGSDTQYF | TGTGCCAGCAGTTACCAGGACAGGGGATCAGATACGCAGTATTTT
TRBJ1-4 | few | - | 13 | TRBV5-5 | CASTSATNEKLFF | TGTGCCAGCACGAGTGCAACTAATGAAAAACTGTTTTTT
TRBJ2-7 | - | - | 12 | TRBV5-1 | CASSLVLGEQYF | TGCGCCAGCAGCTTGGTTTTGGGCGAGCAGTACTTC
TRBJ1-1 | - | - | 15 | TRBV9 | CASSVVGDMNTEAFF | TGTGCCAGCAGCGTAGTTGGGGACATGAACACTGAAGCTTTCTTT
TRBJ1-4 | once | - | 16 | TRBV4-3 | CASSQILHGLGGKLFF | TGCGCCAGCAGCCAAATCCTTCACGGGTTGGGTGGAAAACTGTTTTTT
TRBJ1-1 | few | TRBD1 | 14 | TRBV5-6 | CASSLDRGLTEAFF | TGTGCCAGCAGCTTGGACAGGGGGCTTACTGAAGCTTTCTTT
TRBJ2-3 | - | TRBD2 | 18 | TRBV5-1 | CASSLAMSSGRASDTQYF | TGCGCCAGCAGCTTGGCTATGTCTAGCGGGAGGGCCTCAGATACGCAGTATTTT
TRBJ2-5 | - | TRBD2 | 16 | TRBV7-9 | CASSLARTSAGETQYF | TGTGCCAGCAGCTTAGCTAGGACTAGCGCTGGAGAGACCCAGTACTTC
TRBJ2-1 | - | - | 15 | TRBV28 | CASSYYGGSYNEQFF | TGTGCCAGCAGTTATTACGGGGGCTCCTACAATGAGCAGTTCTTC
TRBJ1-1 | - | - | 14 | TRBV5-6 | CASSLGTVNTEAFF | TGTGCCAGCAGCTTAGGGACCGTGAACACTGAAGCTTTCTTT
TRBJ1-2 | - | - | 17 | TRBV7-9 | CASRTWAPQGRGYGYTF | TGTGCCAGCAGAACCTGGGCTCCCCAAGGGCGAGGCTATGGCTACACCTTC
TRBJ2-1 | - | - | 15 | TRBV10-1 | CASSEMSALPNEQFF | TGCGCCAGCAGTGAAATGTCCGCCTTGCCCAATGAGCAGTTCTTC
TRBJ2-1 | - | - | 15 | TRBV27 | CASSFGGSLYNEQFF | TGTGCCAGCAGTTTTGGTGGGAGTCTGTACAATGAGCAGTTCTTC
TRBJ2-4 | - | - | 13 | TRBV18 | CASSPPDGGIQYF | TGTGCCAGCTCGCCGCCGGATGGAGGCATTCAGTACTTC
TRBJ2-3 | - | TRBD2 | 14 | TRBV6-1 | CATARGDSTDTQYF | TGTGCCACCGCGCGGGGGGATAGCACAGATACGCAGTATTTT
TRBJ2-7 | - | TRBD2 | 19 | TRBV5-6 | CASSLISRTSGVRAYEQYF | TGTGCCAGCAGCTTGATCTCTCGGACTAGCGGGGTACGAGCCTACGAGCAGTACTTC
TRBJ2-5 | - | TRBD1 | 15 | TRBV7-3 | CASSSTPGQGETQYF | TGTGCCAGCAGCTCGACTCCGGGACAGGGGGAGACCCAGTACTTC